A single sample is the source of the 10 T cell receptor beta chains below, sequenced in a study of T cell responses to AZD1222 COVID-19 vaccine. The protocol was immunoSEQ multiplex PCR, while the TCRdb copy is restricted to in-frame clones and leaves out a portion. This sample has some 94,000 clones, with over 85% found just once. The sequencing here drew on peripheral blood, taken on day 0 of AZD1222 vaccination. These receptors all come from an adult in good health.

The V call is TRBV9, the J call TRBJ1-3; D is uncertain. This CDR3 contains 14 residues. The germline V gene has CDR1 SGDLS and CDR2 YYNGEE. V lost 4 bases and J lost 3, with 11 bases in between. The CDR3: CASSIQRDGNTIYF. The CDR3 nucleotides are TGTGCCAGCAGCATCCAACGGGATGGAAACACCATATATTTT.

The chain has TRBV11-1 and TRBJ2-1; D is unresolved. Between the trimmed V and J ends, which lost 3 bases and 5 bases, there was a span of 11 bases. Germline V lookup: CDR1 SGHAT, CDR2 FQDESV (reference sequence). The CDR3 totals 14 residues. The CDR3 sequence is CASSFAAPNNEQFF. DNA of the CDR3: TGTGCCAGCAGCTTCGCGGCGCCGAACAATGAGCAGTTCTTC. Looking up the rest from reference TRBV11-1 and TRBJ2-1 gives the full variable domain: EAEVAQSPRYKITEKSQAVAFWCDPISGHATLYWYRQILGQGPELLVQFQDESVVDDSQLPKDRFSAERLKGVDSTLKIQPAELGDSAMYLCASSFAAPNNEQFFGPGTRLTVL.

V and J are TRBV6-5 and TRBJ2-5; 11 nucleotides agree with TRBD2. V trimming: 8 bases; J trimming: 4 bases; junction bases outside the gene matches: 9. From germline, CDR1 is MNHEY and CDR2 SVGAGI. The CDR3 spans 15 residues. CDR3 nucleotide sequence: TGTGCCAGCGTATTAGCGGGGGGGCTGGGAGAGACCCAGTACTTC. It translates to CASVLAGGLGETQYF.

V usage is TRBV28 and J usage is TRBJ2-1; 10 nucleotides agree with TRBD2. V lost 4 bases, J lost 6 bases, and 12 bases stayed unmatched. In germline, CDR1 is MDHEN, CDR2 SYDVKM. The CDR3 spans 17 residues. The CDR3 sequence is CASSSLAGDRYSNEQFF. CDR3 bases: TGTGCCAGCAGTTCTCTAGCGGGGGATCGGTACAGCAATGAGCAGTTCTTC.

The chain carries TRBV9 and TRBJ1-1; no definite D call. Trimming cost V 0 bases and J 4 bases, with 13 bases left between them. The CDR3 totals 15 residues. Germline CDR1 and CDR2: SGDLS and YYNGEE. The CDR3 sequence is CASSVEIGFSTEAFF. The CDR3 bases are TGTGCCAGCAGCGTAGAGATAGGGTTTAGCACTGAAGCTTTCTTT.

The chain carries TRBV28 and TRBJ2-7, with no clear D. Looked up from germline, CDR1 is MDHEN and CDR2 is SYDVKM. The CDR3 runs to 14 residues. Trimming removed 5 bases from V and 1 base from J, with 12 bases in between. The CDR3 reads CASSPDLKSYEQYF. The CDR3 nucleotides read TGTGCCAGCAGTCCGGACCTAAAGTCCTACGAGCAGTACTTC.

This chain connects TRBV25-1 to TRBJ1-2; TRBD1 might be the D (5 bases). Between the trimmed V and J ends, which lost 4 bases and 4 bases, there was a span of 16 bases. Germline loops: CDR1 MGHDK, CDR2 SYGVNS. This CDR3 has 15 residues. CDR3 in amino acids: CASSATNLGGYGYTF. CDR3 coding DNA: TGTGCCAGCAGTGCAACTAACTTGGGGGGCTATGGCTACACCTTC.

CDR3: CASSELQLNQPQHF. The CDR3 nucleotides are TGTGCCAGCAGTGAACTACAGCTAAATCAGCCCCAGCATTTT. The rearrangement joins TRBV6-1 to TRBJ1-5; no definite D call. The germline V and J ends were trimmed by 2 bases and 4 bases, with 9 bases remaining between them. Germline-derived CDR1 and CDR2 are MNHNS and SASEGT. CDR3 size: 14 residues.

The CDR3 DNA is TGCGCCAGCAGCTTGGCCACGGGGACAGGGGGTTCAGCTTTCTTT. Translating gives CASSLATGTGGSAFF. This chain connects TRBV5-1 to TRBJ1-1; 11 bases agree with TRBD1. CDR1 and CDR2 from the germline V gene are SGHRS and YFSETQ. V shed 0 bases and J 10 bases; nucleotides not matched to a gene: 8. This CDR3 is 15 amino acids long. The full variable domain, with the rest looked up from reference TRBV5-1 and TRBJ1-1, is KAGVTQTPRYLIKTRGQQVTLSCSPISGHRSVSWYQQTPGQGLQFLFEYFSETQRNKGNFPGRFSGRQFSNSRSEMNVSTLELGDSALYLCASSLATGTGGSAFFGQGTRLTVV.

V and J are TRBV19 and TRBJ2-3, with D uncertain. V gave up 6 bases and J gave up 0 bases, with 4 bases separating them. The CDR3 is 12 amino acids. Germline lookup yields CDR1 LNHDA and CDR2 SQIVND (reference sequence). Here the CDR3 DNA reads TGTGCCAGTAGGGCTAGCACAGATACGCAGTATTTT. This codes for CASRASTDTQYF.